This T cell receptor beta chain was obtained from a study of molecular identifiers for immune sequencing clone quantification. The table lists this clonotype with a few counts. MiXCR was run by TCRdb on the PCR reads, yielding one entry per CDR3 protein. Here the sample spans a few hundred thousand distinct CDR3 sequences, around a fifth being singletons. The V and J ends lost 2 bases and 15 bases, in that order; junction bases with no gene match: 12. CDR3 length: 14 amino acids. Germline V gene lookup returns CDR1 SQVTM and CDR2 ANQGSEA. Material: naive CD8+ T cells from blood, with Jurkat cell RNA spiked in. This sample's subset: FACS-sorted CD8+CD4-CCR7+CD45RA+ naive T cells. The genes are TRBV29-1 and TRBJ2-1, with 11 bases identical to TRBD2. This sequence originates from a human donor in good health. Some libraries in this study had Jurkat cell RNA spiked in. In DNA, the CDR3 is TGCAGCGTTGAACTGGTGCTGACTAGCGGGATTCCGTTCTTC. Protein product: CSVELVLTSGIPFF.